This TCR beta chain stems from a study of identical twins. Study observations and caveats: Some out-of-frame alpha sequences were shared by twins, and these showed excess low generation probability.

For this clonotype: The antigen remains undetermined.

The CDR3 has 14 amino acids. The V gene's germline CDR1 is SGHRS and CDR2 YFSETQ. The germline V and J ends were trimmed by 1 base and 3 bases, with 8 bases remaining between them. TCRdb itself ran the 5' RACE reads through MiXCR, one entry per CDR3 protein. The repertoire holds some 500,000 distinct CDR3 sequences, with less than 25% as singletons. This same sample was also taken into another study, of T cells expressing NK-cell markers. That work adds: It was from sorted CD3+CD56+NKG2C+, CD3+CD56+NKG2C- and CD3+CD56-NKG2C+ T cells that TCR beta repertoires came. Clarity on HCMV specificity was lacking for the expanded NKG2C+ T cell clones.

The receptor was derived from a woman under 30 in good health. The sample comprised CD4+ T cells sorted from blood. The chain has TRBV5-1 and TRBJ2-1; D gene unclear. DNA of the CDR3: TGCGCCAGCAGCTTGAGTCCACACTACAATGAGCAGTTCTTC. Its translation is CASSLSPHYNEQFF.